These 21 T cell receptor beta chains were sequenced from one sample in a study of blood T cells in healthy people across ages. Then a second PCR, running roughly 7 to 11 cycles, was carried out with a sample-barcoded 5' primer and a J-beta primer mix. TCRdb processed the 5' RACE reads anew with MiXCR; each CDR3 protein has one entry. This sample has about a million distinct CDR3 sequences, with just over 50% found just once. Source material: blood. The receptors derive from a woman aged 60-70 years in good health.

J is TRBJ1-1 and V is TRBV28; D unclear. This CDR3 has 15 amino acids. V lost 4 bases and J 0 bases, leaving 12 bases between the germline ends. In germline, CDR1 is MDHEN, CDR2 SYDVKM. The CDR3 sequence is CASSSRTVMNTEAFF. CDR3 bases: TGTGCCAGCAGTTCAAGGACTGTCATGAACACTGAAGCTTTCTTT.

There are many counts of this clonotype. This chain joins TRBV7-2 and TRBJ2-1; D unresolved. This CDR3 has 13 amino acids. Trimming removed 4 bases from V and 2 bases from J, with 6 bases in between. From germline, CDR1 is SGHTA and CDR2 FQGNSA. CDR3: CASSSLAYNEQFF. The CDR3 DNA is TGTGCCAGCAGCTCGCTAGCCTACAATGAGCAGTTCTTC. Drawing the rest from reference TRBV7-2 and TRBJ2-1, the complete variable domain is GAGVSQSPSNKVTEKGKDVELRCDPISGHTALYWYRQSLGQGLEFLIYFQGNSAPDKSGLPSDRFSAERTGGSVSTLTIQRTQQEDSAVYLCASSSLAYNEQFFGPGTRLTVL.

The gene calls are TRBV29-1 and TRBJ2-5; possible D gene TRBD2, 5 bases. Trimming cost V 7 bases and J 2 bases, with 29 bases left between them. The CDR3 totals 18 residues. The V gene's germline CDR1 is SQVTM and CDR2 ANQGSEA. In DNA, the CDR3 is TGCAGCGCCCAGCGCGGAGCGGATTATATAATAAGACAAGAGACCCAGTACTTC. Translating gives CSAQRGADYIIRQETQYF.

The chain links TRBV2 to TRBJ2-1; D not certain. The length of the CDR3 is 13 residues. The germline V gene encodes CDR1 SNHLY and CDR2 FYNNEI. The V end was cut by 5 bases, the J end by 9 bases, with 14 bases between. The CDR3 DNA sequence: TGTGCCAGCAGTTACGGCCCGTATGGTGAGCAGTTCTTC. Its translation: CASSYGPYGEQFF.

Concerning this clonotype itself: Because the CDR3 is missing its conserved closing phenylalanine or tryptophan, this is likely a read error. V and J are TRBV7-2 and TRBJ1-1; D is ambiguous. Germline-derived CDR1 and CDR2 are SGHTA and FQGNSA. The CDR3 length is 14 residues. As DNA, the CDR3 is TGTGCCAGCAGCTTGGTAGGGTTGAACACCGAAGCTTTCTAT. Its protein product is CASSLVGLNTEAFY.

The genes are TRBV6-2 or TRBV6-3 and TRBJ1-5, with D tentatively TRBD1 (6 bases). Germline V gene lookup returns CDR1 MNHEY and CDR2 SVGEGT. V lost 9 bases and J 4 bases, leaving 22 bases between the germline ends. The length of the CDR3 is 16 residues. CDR3 DNA sequence: TGTGCCAGTAAGTTGCAGGGGCCGCGCTGGAATCAGCCCCAGCATTTT. This codes for CASKLQGPRWNQPQHF.

This clonotype was seen more than once but under ten times. This chain uses TRBV27 with TRBJ2-4, with D possibly matching TRBD1 (6 bases). The CDR3 is made up of 18 amino acids. V was cut by 6 bases and J by 0 bases, with 21 bases left in between. The germline V gene encodes CDR1 MNHEY and CDR2 SMNVEV (reference sequence). The CDR3 protein is CASSKQGSGARAKNIQYF. The CDR3 region has the DNA TGTGCCAGCAGCAAACAGGGTAGTGGGGCTAGAGCCAAAAACATTCAGTACTTC.

This clonotype was seen at least ten times. V is TRBV20-1 and J is TRBJ1-2, with D unclear. Germline V gene data show CDR1 as DFQATT and CDR2 as SNEGSKA (reference sequence). The CDR3 contains 13 residues. V lost 5 bases and J 7 bases, leaving 17 bases between the germline ends. The CDR3 DNA reads as TGCAGTGCTCTAACCCACAGCGCTACTGGCTACACCTTC. It specifies CSALTHSATGYTF.

CDR3 sequence reads: CASSLTGYTNEKLFF. The CDR3 nucleotides read TGTGCCAGCAGCTTGACAGGGTACACTAATGAAAAACTGTTTTTT. This chain uses TRBV7-6 with TRBJ1-4; TRBD1 matches at 7 bases. This CDR3 region has 15 residues. CDR1 is SGHVS, CDR2 FNYEAQ, per germline. The J segment lost 2 bases and the V segment lost 3 bases, leaving 3 bases of the junction unmatched.

This clonotype was counted a few times. The chain combines TRBV20-1 with TRBJ2-1; D possibly corresponds to TRBD2 (7 bases). V dropped 3 bases and J dropped 7 bases, with 13 bases sitting between them. Germline V CDR1 and CDR2: DFQATT, SNEGSKA (reference sequence). This CDR3 has 13 residues. In nucleotides, the CDR3 is TGCAGTGCTAGCCGGACTAGGGGGAATGAGCAGTTCTTC. Translated: CSASRTRGNEQFF.

The chain employs TRBV4-1 and TRBJ2-2; maybe TRBD2 (6 bases). With 1 base removed from V and 4 bases from J, the gap between germline ends came to 13 bases. This CDR3 is built from 16 residues. Germline lookup yields CDR1 MGHRA and CDR2 YSYEKL. The CDR3 DNA reads as TGCGCCAGCAGCCAAGTGGGTGGAGGGACCACCGGGGAGCTGTTTTTT. It specifies CASSQVGGGTTGELFF.

V is TRBV12-3 or TRBV12-4 and J is TRBJ2-7; D gene uncertain. CDR3 length: 13 amino acids. V lost 6 bases and J 3 bases, leaving 12 bases between the germline ends. This CDR3 reads CASSPGPHYEQYF. In DNA, the CDR3 is TGTGCCAGCAGCCCTGGACCCCACTACGAGCAGTACTTC.

The chain employs TRBV9 and TRBJ2-3; TRBD2 agrees at 14 bases. The V segment lost 4 bases and the J segment 3 bases; nucleotides outside the gene matches: 10. Looked up from germline, CDR1 is SGDLS and CDR2 is YYNGEE. There are 18 residues in the CDR3. CDR3 sequence reads: CASSTGLAGAGLTDTQYF. The CDR3 DNA is TGTGCCAGCAGCACGGGACTAGCGGGAGCGGGGCTGACAGATACGCAGTATTTT.

The chain couples TRBV6-1 to TRBJ2-7; 7 bases line up with TRBD2. V dropped 7 bases and J dropped 2; count of bases not matched to a gene: 8. This CDR3 contains 14 residues. Germline loops: CDR1 MNHNS, CDR2 SASEGT. This CDR3 is CASKSGGNPYEQYF. CDR3 bases: TGTGCCAGCAAATCCGGGGGGAATCCCTACGAGCAGTACTTC.

The CDR3 loop is CASSPRGLAGAKNIQYF. The CDR3 nucleotides read TGTGCCAGCAGTCCCCGGGGGCTAGCGGGAGCCAAAAACATTCAGTACTTC. The chain recombines TRBV28 with TRBJ2-4; 8 bases agree with TRBD2. Germline V gives CDR1 MDHEN, CDR2 SYDVKM. With 5 bases clipped from V and 0 bases from J, the junction kept 9 bases outside the gene matches. The CDR3 extends over 17 amino acids.

This clonotype was counted only a few times. The V gene is TRBV12-3 or TRBV12-4, the J gene TRBJ2-4; 9 bases fit TRBD2. V gave up 6 bases and J gave up 9 bases; unmatched junction bases: 9. The CDR3 sequence is 14 residues long. As DNA, the CDR3 is TGTGCCAGCAGGGCAGCGGGAGGTCCTGGCATTCAGTACTTC. It codes for CASRAAGGPGIQYF.

The chain uses TRBV7-6 and TRBJ2-7, with 10 bases fitting TRBD2. The germline CDR1 and CDR2 sequences are SGHVS and FNYEAQ. The CDR3 covers 16 residues. V shed 5 bases and J 1 base; nucleotides not matched to a gene: 8. For the CDR3, the DNA is TGTGCCAGCAGCCATGGACTAGCGGACGCGTCCTACGAGCAGTACTTC. Residues: CASSHGLADASYEQYF.

The chain recombines TRBV29-1 with TRBJ1-2; no reliable D call. Germline CDR1 is SQVTM and CDR2 is ANQGSEA. This CDR3 contains 11 residues. Deletions cut 3 bases from V and 5 bases from J, with 7 bases between. The CDR3 sequence: CSVDGDYGYTF. DNA of the CDR3: TGCAGCGTTGATGGGGATTATGGCTACACCTTC. Full variable domain (outside the CDR3, taken from reference TRBV29-1 and TRBJ1-2): SAVISQKPSRDICQRGTSLTIQCQVDSQVTMMFWYRQQPGQSLTLIATANQGSEATYESGFVIDKFPISRPNLTFSTLTVSNMSPEDSSIYLCSVDGDYGYTFGSGTRLTVV.

The chain joins TRBV4-1 to TRBJ2-7, with D possibly being TRBD2 (7 bases). V lost 1 base to trimming and J lost 4 bases, with 17 bases between them. CDR1 and CDR2 (germline): MGHRA, YSYEKL. The CDR3 runs to 16 residues. CDR3 region: CASSQGRGRGVYEQYF. In nucleotides, the CDR3 is TGCGCCAGCAGCCAAGGACGGGGGAGGGGGGTTTACGAGCAGTACTTC.

J is TRBJ2-4 and V is TRBV20-1, with D possibly TRBD1 on 6 matching bases. Per the germline V gene, CDR1 is DFQATT and CDR2 is SNEGSKA (reference sequence). The V end lost 3 bases, the J end lost 9 bases, and 18 bases lay between the germline ends. The CDR3 totals 14 residues. This CDR3 is CSARTGLGDGIQYF. The CDR3 DNA sequence: TGCAGTGCTAGGACAGGCTTAGGGGACGGCATTCAGTACTTC.

The chain carries TRBV18 and TRBJ2-5; weak D call: TRBD1 (6 bases). Germline CDR1 is KGHSH and CDR2 is LQKENI. There are 14 residues in the CDR3. Trimming shortened V by 2 bases and J by 2 bases, and 9 bases separated the two germline ends. CDR3 bases: TGTGCCAGCTCACCAGCCGGACAGCAAGAGACCCAGTACTTC. It encodes CASSPAGQQETQYF.